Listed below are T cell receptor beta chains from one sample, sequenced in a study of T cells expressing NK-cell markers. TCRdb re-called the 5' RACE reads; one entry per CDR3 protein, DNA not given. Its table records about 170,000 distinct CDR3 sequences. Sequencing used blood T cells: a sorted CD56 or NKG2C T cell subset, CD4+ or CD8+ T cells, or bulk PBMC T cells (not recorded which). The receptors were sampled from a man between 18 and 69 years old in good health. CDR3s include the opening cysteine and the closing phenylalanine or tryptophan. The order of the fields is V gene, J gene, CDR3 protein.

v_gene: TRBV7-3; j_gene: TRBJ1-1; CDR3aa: CASSERLNTEAFF
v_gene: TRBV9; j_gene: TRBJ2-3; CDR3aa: CASSAQGGWDTQYF
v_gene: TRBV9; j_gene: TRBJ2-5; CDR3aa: CASSPTSGGAGETQYF
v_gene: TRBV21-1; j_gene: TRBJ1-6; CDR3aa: CASSEIALTGGNSPLHF
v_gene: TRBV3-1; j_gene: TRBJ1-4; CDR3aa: CASSPARYNEKLFF
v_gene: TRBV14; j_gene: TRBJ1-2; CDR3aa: CASSPGQGFYGYTF
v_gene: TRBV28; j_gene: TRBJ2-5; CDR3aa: CASTDWGQGKTQYF
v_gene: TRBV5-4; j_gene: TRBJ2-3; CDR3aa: CASSLSLAGSKDTQYF
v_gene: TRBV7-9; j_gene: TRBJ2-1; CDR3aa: CASSLGAGRNEQFF
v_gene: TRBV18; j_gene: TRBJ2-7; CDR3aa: CASSGTAYEQYF
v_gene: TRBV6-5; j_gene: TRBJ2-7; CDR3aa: CASSYSEGQVAYEQYF
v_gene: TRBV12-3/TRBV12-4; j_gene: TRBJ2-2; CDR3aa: CASSGWETGNTGELFF
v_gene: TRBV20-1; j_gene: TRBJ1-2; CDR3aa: CSARVPGLIGYTF
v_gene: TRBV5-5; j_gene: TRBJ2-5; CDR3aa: CASSLLYNEETQYF
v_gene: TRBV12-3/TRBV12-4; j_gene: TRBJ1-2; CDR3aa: CASSLWDAQIYGYTF
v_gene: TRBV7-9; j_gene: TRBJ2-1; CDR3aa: CASSPPGLDNNEQFF
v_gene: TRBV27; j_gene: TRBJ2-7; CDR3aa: CASRSGNSYEQYF
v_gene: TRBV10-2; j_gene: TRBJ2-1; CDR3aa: CASINGASYNEQFF
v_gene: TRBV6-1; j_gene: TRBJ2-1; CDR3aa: CANPRDRPSLKFF
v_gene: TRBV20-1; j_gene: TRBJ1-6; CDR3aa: CSAQGPESSYNSPLHF
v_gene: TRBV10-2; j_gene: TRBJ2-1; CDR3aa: CASREIIPGLAYNEQFF
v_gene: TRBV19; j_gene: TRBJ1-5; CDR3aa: CASSTPPSHQPQHF
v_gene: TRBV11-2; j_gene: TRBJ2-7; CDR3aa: CASSSQGGFYEQYF
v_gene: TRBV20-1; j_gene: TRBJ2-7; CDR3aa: CSARDPDKAYEQYF
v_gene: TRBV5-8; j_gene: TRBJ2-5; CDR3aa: CASSPGLAVTPQETQYF
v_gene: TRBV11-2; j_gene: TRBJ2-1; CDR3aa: CASSFEDGFSEQFF
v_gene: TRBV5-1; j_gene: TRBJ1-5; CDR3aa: CASSLGDTPNQPQHF
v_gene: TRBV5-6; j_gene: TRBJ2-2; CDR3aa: CASSLAGGPGTGELFF
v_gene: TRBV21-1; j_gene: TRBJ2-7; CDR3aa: CASSNSFRIWGQGPSTYEQYF
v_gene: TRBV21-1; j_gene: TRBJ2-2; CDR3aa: CASSNSGLASANTGELFF
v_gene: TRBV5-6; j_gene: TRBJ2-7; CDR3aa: CASRLKGGVYEQYF
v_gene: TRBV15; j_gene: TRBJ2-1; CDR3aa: CATSKTGRGGYNEQFF
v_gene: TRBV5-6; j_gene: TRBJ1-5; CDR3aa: CASSLWVLGDYSNQPQHF
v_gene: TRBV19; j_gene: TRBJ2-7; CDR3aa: CASTRSRDGSYEQYF
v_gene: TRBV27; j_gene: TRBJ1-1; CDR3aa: CASSLSVGGATEAFF
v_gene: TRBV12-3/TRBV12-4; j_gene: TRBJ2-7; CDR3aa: CASSLALSVYEQYF
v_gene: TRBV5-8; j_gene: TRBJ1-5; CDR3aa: CASSPKWGRQPQHF
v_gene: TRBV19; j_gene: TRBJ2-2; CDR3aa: CASSIGLAGDDRTNTGELFF
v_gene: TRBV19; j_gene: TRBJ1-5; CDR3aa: CASSISQVFNQPQHF
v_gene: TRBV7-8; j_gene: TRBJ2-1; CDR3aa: CASSSWTSGGTNYNEQFF
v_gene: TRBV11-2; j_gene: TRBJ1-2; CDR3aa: CASSLEGSISGYTF